This T cell receptor beta chain was retrieved from a study of somatic mutations in cytotoxic T cells in rheumatoid arthritis. Notes on the study in general: Neither rheumatoid arthritis patients nor age-matched healthy controls had significantly different CD8+ T-cell clonality from the other group.

This clone appeared once. Antigen: not known. The assay was immunoSEQ multiplex PCR, and TCRdb's table has in-frame clones only and misses some. The table has under 20,000 clones, around 85% seen once; the top ten hold roughly 14%. Trimming cost V 8 bases and J 4 bases, with 6 bases left between them. This CDR3 has 11 residues. The germline V gene has CDR1 LGHNA and CDR2 YSLEER. The clonotype comes from a man aged 35 to 55 in good health. Sequenced input: CD8+ T cells sorted from blood. The chain couples TRBV4-3 to TRBJ1-3; D unclear. CDR3 amino acids: CASGGGNTIYF. The CDR3 bases are TGCGCCAGCGGAGGCGGAAACACCATATATTTT.